The rows below give T cell receptor beta chains drawn from one sample of a study of blood T cell repertoires in COVID-19. TCRdb's copy holds only in-frame clones and misses some; the assay was immunoSEQ multiplex PCR. The data hold over 95,000 clones, with roughly 76% observed a single time. Input material: peripheral blood. Receptors were obtained from a human donor in a cohort sampled during active COVID-19. CDR3s include the opening cysteine and the closing phenylalanine or tryptophan. Each record gives: clone size, D gene, CDR3 length, V gene, J gene, CDR3 DNA, CDR3 protein. D genes are given only for firm matches. Size is omitted from some rows. Given values are once, few, many or a class for expanded clones.

NA	NA	15	TRBV5-6	TRBJ2-7	TGTGCCAGCAGCTTTATGACAGGTAGTAGCCGGGAGCAGTACTTC	CASSFMTGSSREQYF
once	NA	14	TRBV11-2	TRBJ2-3	TGTGCCAGCAGCCTCATTACGGGGACAGATACGCAGTATTTT	CASSLITGTDTQYF
once	NA	12	TRBV7-2	TRBJ2-7	TGTGCCAGCAGCTTAGGCCGGTACGAGCAGTACTTC	CASSLGRYEQYF
NA	TRBD1	15	TRBV28	TRBJ1-2	TGTGCCAGCAGTTCCAGACAGGGACCCCGCTATGGCTACACCTTC	CASSSRQGPRYGYTF
NA	NA	15	TRBV9	TRBJ1-5	TGTGCCAGCAGCGTAGCAGGGCAGTCAGGTCAGCCCCAGCATTTT	CASSVAGQSGQPQHF
many	NA	13	TRBV5-6	TRBJ1-1	TGTGCCAGCAGCTTCGGGGTCACACGAGGAGCTTTCTTT	CASSFGVTRGAFF
few	NA	13	TRBV7-9	TRBJ2-2	TGTGCCAGCAGCCCGCGGGACACCGGGGAGCTGTTTTTT	CASSPRDTGELFF
NA	TRBD2	17	TRBV7-2	TRBJ2-3	TGTGCCAGCAGTTTCCCTCAGGGTAGCGGGAGCTCAGATACGCAGTATTTT	CASSFPQGSGSSDTQYF
once	TRBD1	16	TRBV7-2	TRBJ2-5	TGTGCCAGCAGCTTATTAGGACAGGGGGCTGAAGAGACCCAGTACTTC	CASSLLGQGAEETQYF
NA	NA	13	TRBV30	TRBJ1-2	TGTGCCTGGAGTAAACAGGGTACGGGGGGCTACACCTTC	CAWSKQGTGGYTF
NA	NA	10	TRBV6-5	TRBJ1-5	TGTGCCAGCCGCAGGGTGATCCAGCATTTT	CASRRVIQHF
few	TRBD2	15	TRBV30	TRBJ2-7	TGTGCCTGGAGAGTTGGACTAGCGGGCTCCTACGAGCAGTACTTC	CAWRVGLAGSYEQYF
NA	TRBD1	14	TRBV7-2	TRBJ2-5	TGTGCCAGCAGCTCACAGGGGGTGGGAGAGACCCAGTACTTC	CASSSQGVGETQYF
once	TRBD1	14	TRBV6-2/TRBV6-3	TRBJ2-2	TGTGCCAGCAGCCGGGACAGCGACACCGGGGAGCTGTTTTTT	CASSRDSDTGELFF
NA	NA	12	TRBV30	TRBJ2-7	TGTGCCTGGATGGCAGGGTTTCGGGAGCAGTACTTC	CAWMAGFREQYF
NA	NA	13	TRBV12-5	TRBJ1-2	TGTGCTAGTTCTAACGGACTGGGAGAAGGCTACACCTTC	CASSNGLGEGYTF
NA	NA	15	TRBV7-6	TRBJ2-7	TGTGCCAGCAGCTTAGGGGAGACACTAGAAGGCGAGCAGTACTTC	CASSLGETLEGEQYF
NA	TRBD2	15	TRBV27	TRBJ2-7	TGTGCCAGCAGTACAAGCGGGGGGGGATCCTACGAGCAGTACTTC	CASSTSGGGSYEQYF
NA	NA	13	TRBV6-5	TRBJ1-2	TGTGCCAGCAGTAAATCCAATCCAGGGATCTACACCTTC	CASSKSNPGIYTF
NA	NA	13	TRBV30	TRBJ2-7	TGTGCCTGGAGTGTATTGCGGCCCTACGAGCAGTACTTC	CAWSVLRPYEQYF
many	TRBD1	16	TRBV25-1	TRBJ2-7	TGTGCCAGCAGTGCCACAACCCGGGACAGCTCCTACGAGCAGTACTTC	CASSATTRDSSYEQYF
NA	NA	14	TRBV7-8	TRBJ1-2	TGTGCCAGCAGCTTATGGGACTTTAACTATGGCTACACCTTC	CASSLWDFNYGYTF
NA	NA	11	TRBV20-1	TRBJ1-4	TGCAGTGCTAGAGTCGAGGAAAAACTGTTTTTT	CSARVEEKLFF
once	NA	15	TRBV6-5	TRBJ2-7	TGTGCCAGCAGTTACTCGGGGACTCCGACCTACGAGCAGTACTTC	CASSYSGTPTYEQYF
NA	NA	14	TRBV5-1	TRBJ2-3	TGCGCCAGCAGGCGGGGCGCGCGAGGAGATACGCAGTATTTT	CASRRGARGDTQYF
NA	NA	16	TRBV5-1	TRBJ2-1	TGCGCCAGCAGCTTGGGAGGGGGAGGGCCTGGGAATGAGCAGTTCTTC	CASSLGGGGPGNEQFF
few	NA	13	TRBV6-5	TRBJ1-2	TGTGCCAGCGGCTCGGAGACGGCCTCTCGCGTCACCTTC	CASGSETASRVTF
NA	NA	13	TRBV7-2	TRBJ1-1	TGTGCCAGCAGCCGCGGGCCGAACACTGAAGCTTTCTTT	CASSRGPNTEAFF
NA	TRBD2	19	TRBV7-9	TRBJ2-7	TGTGCCAGCAGCGCCAACTTCGGACTAGCGCGGGGCGAGCGTCACGAGCAGTACTTC	CASSANFGLARGERHEQYF
NA	TRBD2	17	TRBV29-1	TRBJ2-7	TGCAGCGTTGCATTTAGTGTGTCTAGCGGGAAGGGCTACGAGCAGTACTTC	CSVAFSVSSGKGYEQYF
NA	TRBD1	15	TRBV6-6	TRBJ1-2	TGTGCCAGCAGTTACTCGCCAGGGGGCCAAGGTGGCTACACCTTC	CASSYSPGGQGGYTF